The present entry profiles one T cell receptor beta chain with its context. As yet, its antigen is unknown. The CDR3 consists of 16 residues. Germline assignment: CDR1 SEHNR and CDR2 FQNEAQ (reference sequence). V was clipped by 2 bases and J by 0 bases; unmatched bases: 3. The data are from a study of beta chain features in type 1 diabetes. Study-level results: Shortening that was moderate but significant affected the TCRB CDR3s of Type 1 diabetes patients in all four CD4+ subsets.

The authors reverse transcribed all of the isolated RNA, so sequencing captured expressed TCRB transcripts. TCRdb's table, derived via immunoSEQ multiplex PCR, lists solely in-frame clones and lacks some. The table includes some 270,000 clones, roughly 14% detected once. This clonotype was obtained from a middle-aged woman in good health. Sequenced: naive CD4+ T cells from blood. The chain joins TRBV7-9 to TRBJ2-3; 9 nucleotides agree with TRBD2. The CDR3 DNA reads TGTGCCAGCAGCTTATTAGCGGGGGCGAGCACAGATACGCAGTATTTT. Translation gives CASSLLAGASTDTQYF. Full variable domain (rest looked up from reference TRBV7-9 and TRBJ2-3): DTGVSQNPRHKITKRGQNVTFRCDPISEHNRLYWYRQTLGQGPEFLTYFQNEAQLEKSRLLSDRFSAERPKGSFSTLEIQRTEQGDSAMYLCASSLLAGASTDTQYFGPGTRLTVL.